This T cell receptor beta chain was identified during a study of glioma-infiltrating T cells after dendritic cell vaccination. The data were produced by immunoSEQ multiplex PCR, yet TCRdb's version contains in-frame clones alone and is incomplete. The table lists 2,000 to 2,500 clones, around 76% of them singletons. V lost 0 bases and J 5 bases, leaving 10 bases between the germline ends. CDR1 is SGHRS, CDR2 YFSETQ, per germline. The CDR3 runs to 14 residues. Time point: after dendritic cell vaccination, including at tumor progression/relapse. Monocyte-derived dendritic cells, cultured seven days with IL-4 and GM-CSF, were pulsed with autologous tumor lysate.

The receptor was isolated from a human donor with glioblastoma. V usage is TRBV5-1 and J usage is TRBJ2-3; D possibly corresponds to TRBD2 (6 bases). The sequences come from tumor tissue, collected after dendritic cell vaccination. CDR3 sequence: CASSLGGSGDTQYF. DNA for the CDR3: TGCGCCAGCAGCTTGGGGGGTAGCGGAGATACGCAGTATTTT.